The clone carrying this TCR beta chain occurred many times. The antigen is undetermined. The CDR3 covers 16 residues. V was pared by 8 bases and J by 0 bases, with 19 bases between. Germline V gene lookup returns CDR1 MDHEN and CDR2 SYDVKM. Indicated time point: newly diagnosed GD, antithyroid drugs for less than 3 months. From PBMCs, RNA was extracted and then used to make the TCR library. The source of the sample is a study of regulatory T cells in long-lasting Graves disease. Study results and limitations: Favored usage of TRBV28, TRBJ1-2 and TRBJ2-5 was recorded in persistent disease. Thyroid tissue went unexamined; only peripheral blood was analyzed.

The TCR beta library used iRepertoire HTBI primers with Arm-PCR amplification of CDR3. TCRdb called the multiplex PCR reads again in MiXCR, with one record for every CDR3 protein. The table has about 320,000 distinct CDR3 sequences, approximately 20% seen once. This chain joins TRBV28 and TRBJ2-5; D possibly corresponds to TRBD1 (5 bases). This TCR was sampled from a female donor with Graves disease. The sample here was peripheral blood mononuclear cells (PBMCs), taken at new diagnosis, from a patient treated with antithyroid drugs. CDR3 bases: TGTGCCAGCCGTAGACTGGGGCAGAACTACCAAGAGACCCAGTACTTC. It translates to CASRRLGQNYQETQYF.